The rows below give T cell receptor beta chains drawn from one sample of a study of immune evolution from preneoplasia to lung adenocarcinoma. The method was immunoSEQ multiplex PCR; TCRdb's version includes in-frame clones alone and lacks a portion of them. This table holds 2,700 or so clones, about nine tenths found once. Sequences were obtained from FFPE invasive lung adenocarcinoma tissue. The receptors were sampled from a person aged 70 to 80 with invasive lung adenocarcinoma. CDR3s include the opening cysteine and the closing phenylalanine or tryptophan. The D gene is left open where the match is weak. Some rows have no size entry. The others give once, few or many, or a class for an expanded clone.

CASRLQGKSNQPQHF	TGTGCCAGCAGGCTCCAGGGGAAGAGCAATCAGCCCCAGCATTTT	TRBJ1-5	NA	NA	TRBV6-5
CASSLTFATNEKLFF	TGTGCCAGTAGCCTAACCTTTGCAACTAATGAAAAACTGTTTTTT	TRBJ1-4	once	NA	TRBV19
CASSEFTGAEETQYF	TGTGCCAGCAGTGAATTCACGGGGGCAGAAGAGACCCAGTACTTC	TRBJ2-5	NA	NA	TRBV25-1
CASSLRTSGGARIQYF	TGTGCCAGCAGTTTGCGGACTAGCGGGGGGGCCAGAATTCAGTACTTC	TRBJ2-4	NA	TRBD2	TRBV28
CASSRGEASGSLNTGELFF	TGTGCCAGCAGCCGTGGGGAGGCTAGCGGGAGCCTGAACACCGGGGAGCTGTTTTTT	TRBJ2-2	NA	TRBD2	TRBV4-2
CASSPRDRGNEQYF	TGTGCCAGCAGTCCCCGGGACAGGGGCAACGAGCAGTACTTC	TRBJ2-7	NA	TRBD1	TRBV6-6
CASSLVGKNTGELFF	TGCGCCAGCAGCTTGGTCGGGAAGAACACCGGGGAGCTGTTTTTT	TRBJ2-2	NA	NA	TRBV5-1
CASSLVGGSGYEQYF	TGCGCCAGCAGCTTGGTGGGGGGGTCGGGCTACGAGCAGTACTTC	TRBJ2-7	NA	TRBD2	TRBV5-1
CASNGHSNTEAFF	TGTGCCAGTAATGGACACTCCAACACTGAAGCTTTCTTT	TRBJ1-1	NA	NA	TRBV19
CASSAAYEQYF	TGCGCCAGCAGTGCAGCCTACGAGCAGTACTTC	TRBJ2-7	NA	NA	TRBV10-2
CASSPQGGPDTQYF	TGTGCCAGCAGCCCCCAGGGGGGACCAGATACGCAGTATTTT	TRBJ2-3	NA	NA	TRBV7-2
CASSSQVYTDTQYF	TGTGCCAGTAGTAGCCAGGTTTACACAGATACGCAGTATTTT	TRBJ2-3	NA	NA	TRBV19
CASSSGQGRGEQYF	TGTGCCAGCAGCTCAGGACAGGGCCGGGGCGAGCAGTACTTC	TRBJ2-7	NA	TRBD1	TRBV11-2
CASRPLTGTSDTGELFF	TGTGCCAGCAGGCCGCTGACCGGGACTAGCGACACCGGGGAGCTGTTTTTT	TRBJ2-2	NA	TRBD2	TRBV27
CASSVGTVNTGELFF	TGTGCCAGCAGTGTCGGGACAGTAAACACCGGGGAGCTGTTTTTT	TRBJ2-2	NA	TRBD1	TRBV6-4
CAISESTPGDGNQPQHF	TGTGCCATCAGTGAGTCGACGCCTGGAGATGGCAATCAGCCCCAGCATTTT	TRBJ1-5	NA	NA	TRBV10-3
CASSYSNQRKPFF	TGTGCCAGCAGTTACTCGAACCAGCGAAAGCCTTTCTTT	TRBJ1-1	NA	NA	TRBV6-5
CASSGRHEQYF	TGTGCCAGCAGCGGGCGCCACGAGCAGTACTTC	TRBJ2-7	NA	NA	TRBV7-8
CASSRQGRETQYF	TGTGCCAGCAGCCGGCAGGGTAGGGAGACCCAGTACTTC	TRBJ2-5	NA	NA	TRBV7-2
CASSLTGITNQPQHF	TGTGCCAGCAGTTTAACAGGGATTACCAATCAGCCCCAGCATTTT	TRBJ1-5	NA	NA	TRBV5-6
CASIRTGGGAATGELFF	TGTGCCAGCATCCGGACGGGCGGGGGGGCGGCCACCGGGGAGCTGTTTTTT	TRBJ2-2	NA	TRBD2	TRBV7-2
CASSSQRGASYEQYF	TGTGCCAGCAGTTCTCAGCGGGGGGCGTCCTACGAGCAGTACTTC	TRBJ2-7	NA	TRBD2	TRBV7-2
CAWSGTGRVNQPQHF	TGTGCCTGGAGTGGGACAGGGCGGGTTAATCAGCCCCAGCATTTT	TRBJ1-5	NA	TRBD1	TRBV30
CASKPATHYNEQFF	TGTGCCAGCAAGCCGGCCACACACTACAATGAGCAGTTCTTC	TRBJ2-1	once	NA	TRBV6-5
CAWTEGGAGAFF	TGTGCCTGGACCGAAGGGGGAGCGGGAGCTTTCTTT	TRBJ1-1	NA	NA	TRBV30
CASSQSGDLSTDTQYF	TGTGCCAGCAGCCAATCGGGGGACCTCAGCACAGATACGCAGTATTTT	TRBJ2-3	NA	NA	TRBV6-4
CASSYVPGGQETQYF	TGTGCCAGCAGTTACGTCCCAGGCGGCCAAGAGACCCAGTACTTC	TRBJ2-5	NA	NA	TRBV6-5
CASSRSSEGTGANVLTF	TGCGCCAGCAGCCGCTCTAGCGAAGGAACGGGGGCCAACGTCCTGACTTTC	TRBJ2-6	NA	NA	TRBV4-1
CASSSRARNEKLFF	TGTGCCAGCAGCAGCCGGGCAAGGAATGAAAAACTGTTTTTT	TRBJ1-4	NA	NA	TRBV6-5
CASSQDDRGSNTGELFF	TGCGCCAGCAGCCAGGACGACAGGGGATCGAACACCGGGGAGCTGTTTTTT	TRBJ2-2	NA	TRBD1	TRBV4-3
CSVGTGLVNQPQHF	TGCAGCGTTGGGACAGGGTTGGTAAATCAGCCCCAGCATTTT	TRBJ1-5	NA	TRBD1	TRBV29-1
CASSQEFRLATGELFF	TGTGCCAGCAGCCAAGAATTTCGACTAGCGACCGGGGAGCTGTTTTTT	TRBJ2-2	NA	TRBD2	TRBV4-2
CASTSSASNEQYF	TGTGCCAGCACCTCCTCGGCGAGCAACGAGCAGTACTTC	TRBJ2-7	NA	NA	TRBV6-5
CASSLGADTQYF	TGTGCCAGCAGCTTAGGGGCAGATACGCAGTATTTT	TRBJ2-3	once	NA	TRBV7-3
CASALATYTGELFF	TGTGCCAGCGCCCTTGCCACCTACACCGGGGAGCTGTTTTTT	TRBJ2-2	NA	NA	TRBV27
CASSYHSGSSYEQYF	TGTGCCAGCAGCTATCATAGCGGGAGCAGCTACGAGCAGTACTTC	TRBJ2-7	NA	TRBD2	TRBV7-2
CAPPGNYPLGETDTQYF	TGTGCCCCACCCGGTAACTACCCTCTTGGAGAGACAGATACGCAGTATTTT	TRBJ2-3	NA	NA	TRBV4-2
CASSQEGLTGVETQYF	TGCGCCAGCAGCCAAGAGGGGTTGACGGGGGTAGAGACCCAGTACTTC	TRBJ2-5	NA	NA	TRBV4-3
CSVEVGSKETQYF	TGCAGCGTTGAAGTGGGCAGTAAAGAGACCCAGTACTTC	TRBJ2-5	NA	NA	TRBV29-1
CASSYALNSNQPQHF	TGTGCCAGCAGTTACGCTCTCAATAGCAATCAGCCCCAGCATTTT	TRBJ1-5	NA	NA	TRBV27
CASSLAGTASYEQYF	TGTGCCAGCAGCTTAGCCGGGACAGCTTCCTACGAGCAGTACTTC	TRBJ2-7	NA	TRBD1	TRBV7-6
CASSLATGTDTQYF	TGCGCCAGCAGCTTGGCCACGGGCACAGATACGCAGTATTTT	TRBJ2-3	once	NA	TRBV5-1
CASSRDRVRWDYGYTF	TGTGCCAGCTCACGGGACAGGGTAAGGTGGGACTATGGCTACACCTTC	TRBJ1-2	NA	TRBD1	TRBV18
CASSLRTENTIYF	TGTGCCAGCAGCCTTAGGACTGAAAACACCATATATTTT	TRBJ1-3	NA	NA	TRBV7-2
CASMTGEGSPLHF	TGTGCCAGCATGACAGGGGAGGGTTCACCCCTCCACTTT	TRBJ1-6	NA	TRBD1	TRBV6-1
CASSLTGTAQPQHF	TGTGCCAGCAGCCTTACCGGGACAGCGCAGCCCCAGCATTTT	TRBJ1-5	NA	TRBD1	TRBV14
CASSRRDRATGELFF	TGTGCCAGCAGCCGCCGGGACAGGGCCACCGGGGAGCTGTTTTTT	TRBJ2-2	NA	TRBD1	TRBV7-8
CASSQALGQGALMPQHF	TGTGCCAGCAGCCAAGCGTTAGGGCAGGGGGCCTTAATGCCCCAGCATTTT	TRBJ1-5	NA	TRBD1	TRBV4-2
CASSWTSGREKTQYF	TGTGCCAGTAGTTGGACTAGCGGGAGGGAGAAGACCCAGTACTTC	TRBJ2-5	NA	TRBD2	TRBV19
CASISSVTEAFF	TGTGCCAGCATCTCGAGTGTTACTGAAGCTTTCTTT	TRBJ1-1	NA	NA	TRBV28
CASSPWDMNTEAFF	TGTGCCAGCAGCCCGTGGGACATGAACACTGAAGCTTTCTTT	TRBJ1-1	NA	NA	TRBV6-1
CASSSLGDEGLARHTGELFF	TGTGCCAGCAGCTCGCTCGGCGATGAGGGACTAGCGCGGCACACCGGGGAGCTGTTTTTT	TRBJ2-2	large	TRBD2	TRBV5-4
CASSDDRGSNQPQHF	TGTGCCAGCAGTGACGACAGGGGAAGCAATCAGCCCCAGCATTTT	TRBJ1-5	NA	TRBD1	TRBV2